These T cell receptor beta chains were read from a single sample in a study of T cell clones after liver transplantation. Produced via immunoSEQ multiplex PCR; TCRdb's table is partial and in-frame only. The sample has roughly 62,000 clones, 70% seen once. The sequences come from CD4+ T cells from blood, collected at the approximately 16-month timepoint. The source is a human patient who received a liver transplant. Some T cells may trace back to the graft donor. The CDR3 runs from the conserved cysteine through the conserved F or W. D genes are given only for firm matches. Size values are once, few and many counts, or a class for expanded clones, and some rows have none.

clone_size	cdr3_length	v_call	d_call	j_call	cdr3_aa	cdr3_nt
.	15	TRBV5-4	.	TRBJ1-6	CASSLTGTRNSPLHF	TGTGCCAGCAGCTTGACCGGGACTCGTAATTCACCCCTCCACTTT
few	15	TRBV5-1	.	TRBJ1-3	CASAQTGQSGNTIYF	TGCGCCAGCGCGCAAACCGGGCAGTCTGGAAACACCATATATTTT
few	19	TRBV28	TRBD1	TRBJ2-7	CASSFLRDRAGFFTYEQYF	TGTGCCAGCAGTTTCCTCCGGGACAGGGCGGGCTTCTTTACCTACGAGCAGTACTTC
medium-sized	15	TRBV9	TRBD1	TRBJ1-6	CASSPSDRENSPLHF	TGTGCCAGCAGCCCCTCTGACAGGGAAAATTCACCCCTCCACTTT
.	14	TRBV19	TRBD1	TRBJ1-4	CASRTGGPLEKLFF	TGTGCCAGTCGAACAGGGGGCCCGCTTGAAAAACTGTTTTTT
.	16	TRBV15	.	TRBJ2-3	CATSRERRPSTDTQYF	TGTGCCACCAGCAGAGAGCGTAGACCTAGCACAGATACGCAGTATTTT
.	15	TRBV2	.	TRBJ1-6	CASSDSYSYNSPLHF	TGTGCCAGCAGTGATTCTTACTCCTATAATTCACCCCTCCACTTT
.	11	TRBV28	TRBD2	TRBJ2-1	CASRLGEGQFF	TGTGCCAGCAGACTAGGGGAGGGGCAGTTCTTC
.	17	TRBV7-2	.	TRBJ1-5	CASSLSKRGGHNQPQHF	TGTGCCAGCAGCTTAAGTAAGAGAGGCGGACACAATCAGCCCCAGCATTTT
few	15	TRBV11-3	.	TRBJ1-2	CASSLGAGKNYGYTF	TGTGCCAGCAGCTTGGGGGCGGGAAAGAACTATGGCTACACCTTC
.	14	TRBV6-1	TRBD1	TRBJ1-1	CASSGVQGDTEAFF	TGTGCCAGCAGTGGCGTACAGGGGGACACTGAAGCTTTCTTT
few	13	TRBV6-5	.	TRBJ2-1	CASSLGEYNEQFF	TGTGCCAGCAGTTTGGGGGAGTACAATGAGCAGTTCTTC
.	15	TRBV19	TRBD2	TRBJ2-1	CASSIDGLAGNEQFF	TGTGCCAGTAGTATAGATGGCCTAGCGGGGAATGAGCAGTTCTTC
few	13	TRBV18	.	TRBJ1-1	CASSSSRDTEAFF	TGTGCCAGCTCAAGTTCCAGAGACACTGAAGCTTTCTTT
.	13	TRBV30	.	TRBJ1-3	CAWIWSSGNTIYF	TGTGCCTGGATTTGGAGCTCTGGAAACACCATATATTTT
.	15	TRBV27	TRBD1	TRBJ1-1	CASSFGTGLNTEAFF	TGTGCCAGCAGTTTTGGGACAGGGTTGAACACTGAAGCTTTCTTT
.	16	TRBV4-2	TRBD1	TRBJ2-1	CASSQDAGTGANEQFF	TGTGCCAGCAGCCAGGATGCCGGGACAGGGGCCAATGAGCAGTTCTTC
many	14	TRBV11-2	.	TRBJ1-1	CASSLPTGSTEAFF	TGTGCCAGCAGTCTCCCAACGGGAAGCACTGAAGCTTTCTTT
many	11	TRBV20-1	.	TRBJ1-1	CSGRGVFGAFF	TGCAGTGGGCGGGGTGTCTTCGGAGCTTTCTTT
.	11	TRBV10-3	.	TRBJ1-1	CAISAGLVTFF	TGTGCCATCAGTGCGGGTCTTGTGACTTTCTTT
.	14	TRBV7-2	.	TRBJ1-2	CASSLNVRVYGYTF	TGTGCCAGCAGCTTAAATGTCCGGGTTTATGGCTACACCTTC
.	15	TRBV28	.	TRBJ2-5	CASSSGLAHQETQYF	TGTGCCAGCAGTTCGGGACTTGCTCACCAAGAGACCCAGTACTTC
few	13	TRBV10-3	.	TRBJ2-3	CAISDLQGDTQYF	TGTGCCATCAGTGACCTGCAGGGGGATACGCAGTATTTT
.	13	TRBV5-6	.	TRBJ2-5	CASSLNWGETQYF	TGTGCCAGCAGCTTGAACTGGGGAGAGACCCAGTACTTC
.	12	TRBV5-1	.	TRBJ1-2	CASSLLGSGYTF	TGCGCCAGCAGCTTACTGGGATCTGGCTACACCTTC
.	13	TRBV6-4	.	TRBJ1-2	CASSRGLDYGYTF	TGTGCCAGCAGTCGGGGTCTTGACTATGGCTACACCTTC
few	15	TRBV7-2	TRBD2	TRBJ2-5	CASSPGGTSRETQYF	TGTGCCAGCAGCCCAGGCGGGACTAGCAGGGAGACCCAGTACTTC
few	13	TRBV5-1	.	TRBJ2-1	CASSLGAGDEQFF	TGCGCCAGCAGCTTGGGGGCTGGCGATGAGCAGTTCTTC
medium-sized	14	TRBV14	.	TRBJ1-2	CASSQGMRSVIAFF	TGTGCCAGCAGCCAAGGGATGAGATCAGTCATTGCTTTCTTC
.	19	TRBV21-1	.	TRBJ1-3	CASSKGQGPYQISGNTIYF	TGTGCCAGCAGCAAAGGGCAGGGACCATACCAGATCTCTGGAAACACCATATATTTT
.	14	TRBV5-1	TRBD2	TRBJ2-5	CASRGGLAGETQYF	TGCGCCAGCAGAGGCGGACTAGCGGGAGAGACCCAGTACTTC
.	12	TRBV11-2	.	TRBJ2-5	CASRQYQETQYF	TGTGCCAGCAGACAGTACCAAGAGACCCAGTACTTC
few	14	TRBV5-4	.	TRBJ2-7	CASSLEGSSYEQYF	TGTGCCAGCAGCTTGGAGGGGTCCTCCTACGAGCAGTACTTC
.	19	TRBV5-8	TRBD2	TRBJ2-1	CASSSLGTSGGTIYNEQFF	TGTGCCAGCAGCTCCCTCGGGACTAGCGGGGGGACTATATACAATGAGCAGTTCTTC
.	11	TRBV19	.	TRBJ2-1	CASSRGGEQFF	TGTGCCAGTAGTCGAGGAGGTGAGCAGTTCTTC
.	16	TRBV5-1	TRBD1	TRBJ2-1	CASSSTGTGGLSEQFF	TGCGCCAGCAGCTCTACCGGGACAGGGGGCCTGAGTGAGCAGTTCTTC
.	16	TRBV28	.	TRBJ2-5	CASSTIRDSSGETQYF	TGTGCCAGCAGTACCATTCGGGACTCCTCAGGAGAGACCCAGTACTTC
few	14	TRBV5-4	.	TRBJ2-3	CASSFQGSTDTQYF	TGTGCCAGCAGCTTCCAGGGATCCACAGATACGCAGTATTTT
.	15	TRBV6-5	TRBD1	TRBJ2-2	CASRSDRANTGELFF	TGTGCCAGCAGATCGGACAGGGCAAACACCGGGGAGCTGTTTTTT
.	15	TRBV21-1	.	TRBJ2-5	CASSSPGGLRETQYF	TGTGCCAGCAGCAGTCCAGGGGGACTAAGAGAGACCCAGTACTTC
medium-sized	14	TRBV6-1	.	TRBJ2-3	CASSEGGSTDTQYF	TGTGCCAGCAGTGAAGGGGGTAGCACAGATACGCAGTATTTT
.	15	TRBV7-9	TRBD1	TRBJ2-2	CASSPGSYRGGELFF	TGTGCCAGCAGCCCCGGCTCTTACAGGGGCGGGGAGCTGTTTTTT
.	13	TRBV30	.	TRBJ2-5	CAWSVQQGETQYF	TGTGCCTGGAGTGTTCAACAGGGAGAGACCCAGTACTTC
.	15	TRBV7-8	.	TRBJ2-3	CASNPLVGFTDTQYF	TGTGCCAGCAACCCACTCGTTGGGTTCACAGATACGCAGTATTTT
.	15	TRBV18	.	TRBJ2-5	CASSPIGTNQETQYF	TGTGCCAGCTCACCCATAGGGACGAACCAAGAGACCCAGTACTTC
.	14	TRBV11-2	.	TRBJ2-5	CASSLGGAQETQYF	TGTGCCAGCAGCTTAGGGGGGGCCCAGGAGACCCAGTACTTC
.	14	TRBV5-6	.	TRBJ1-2	CASSLERGAGGYTF	TGTGCCAGCAGCTTGGAAAGGGGGGCCGGTGGCTACACCTTC
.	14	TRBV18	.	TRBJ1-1	CASSLQEMNTEAFF	TGTGCCAGCTCACTGCAGGAGATGAACACTGAAGCTTTCTTT
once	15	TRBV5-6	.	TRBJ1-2	CASSLVGSSRISYTF	TGTGCCAGCAGCTTGGTCGGATCCAGCCGTATCAGCTACACCTTC
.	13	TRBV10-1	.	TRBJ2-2	CASMSPSGGELFF	TGCGCCAGCATGAGCCCCTCAGGCGGGGAGCTGTTTTTT